This T cell receptor beta chain was sequenced in a study of identical twins. Study results and caveats: Among out-of-frame alpha sequences shared by twins, low generation probability occurred in excess. Abundant beta clonotypes from cord blood had fewer insertions, unlike memory repertoires, which showed none.

TCRdb processed the 5' RACE reads anew with MiXCR; each CDR3 protein has one entry. The sample contains roughly 240,000 distinct CDR3 sequences, about 7.5% of which appear only once. This clonotype was detected only a few times. Antigen: not known. Germline loops: CDR1 SEHNR, CDR2 FQNEAQ (reference sequence). CDR3 size: 14 residues. Germline trimming cut 1 base from V and 4 bases from J; bases unmatched to any gene: 3. These same records also appear under a second study, on yellow fever vaccine responses in identical twins.

This chain uses TRBV7-9 with TRBJ2-7, with 8 nucleotides matching TRBD2. Input material: CD8+ T cells sorted from blood. This TCR was recovered from a young woman in good health. CDR3 protein: CASSLVTSGYEQYF. CDR3 nucleotide sequence: TGTGCCAGCAGCTTAGTTACTAGCGGTTACGAGCAGTACTTC.